This T cell receptor beta chain comes out of a study of STAT5B mutations in CD4+ large granular lymphocyte leukemia. Overall study findings and caveats: Of heterogeneous patient samples, only six or seven CD4-sorted ones were compared for clonality.

The count of this clone is one. Its cognate antigen is unknown. Some clones are missing from TCRdb's copy, which holds only in-frame ones; the method was immunoSEQ multiplex PCR. The sample includes a few hundred clones, about 69% of them seen just once. Specimen: PBMCs. This clonotype was sampled from a woman over 75 with CD4+ T-cell large granular lymphocyte leukemia.

The CDR3 protein is CASSLDDGVYNEQFF. The CDR3 nucleotides read TGTGCCAGCAGCTTGGATGACGGGGTTTACAATGAGCAGTTCTTC. The V call is TRBV7-2, the J call TRBJ2-1, with D perhaps matching TRBD2 (5 bases). Per the germline V gene, CDR1 is SGHTA and CDR2 is FQGNSA. V was cut by 3 bases and J by 4 bases, with 13 bases left in between. This CDR3 region has 15 residues.